One and the same sample provided the 8 T cell receptor beta chains below, sequenced in a study of T cells in Graves' hyperthyroidism and ophthalmopathy. RNA transcripts gave rise to amplified TCR beta CDR3 regions. The study used the HTBI primer set for a first-round RT-PCR of the TCR CDR3. TCRdb re-derived calls from the multiplex PCR reads in MiXCR, one entry per CDR3 protein. In the table there are fewer than 600,000 distinct CDR3 sequences, 13% to 15% of which are singletons. Sequences were obtained from blood. These receptors all stem from a woman between 18 and 29 years old with Graves' hyperthyroidism.

The table lists this clonotype with many counts. The rearrangement joins TRBV30 to TRBJ2-6; D uncertain. Germline V lookup: CDR1 GTSNPN, CDR2 SVGIG (reference sequence). The CDR3 has 13 residues. V was trimmed by 3 bases and J by 4 bases, leaving 7 bases between them. The CDR3 DNA follows: TGTGCCTGGAGCATGGGGGGGGCCAACGTCCTGACTTTC. Translation gives CAWSMGGANVLTF.

The rearrangement links TRBV7-9 to TRBJ2-7, with 11 positions matching TRBD2. Germline V gives CDR1 SEHNR, CDR2 FQNEAQ (reference sequence). The CDR3 is 19 amino acids. V lost 5 bases, J lost 7 bases, and 22 bases stayed unmatched. CDR3 coding DNA: TGTGCCAGCAGCGCCGAGGCGGGACTAGCGGAAGGGGTGGTTTGGGAGCAGTACGTC. Amino acids: CASSAEAGLAEGVVWEQYV.

This clonotype was seen more than once but under ten times. This chain uses TRBV7-6 with TRBJ2-2, with 11 bases matching TRBD2. CDR3 length equals 17 residues. Trimming at V came to 2 bases and at J to 6 bases, leaving 8 bases not matched to a gene. CDR1 is SGHVS, CDR2 FNYEAQ, per germline. The CDR3 DNA follows: TGTGCCAGCAGCTTATTACTAGCGGGGGACCGCCCCGGGGAGCTGTTTTTT. Its translation is CASSLLLAGDRPGELFF.

The chain couples TRBV9 to TRBJ2-1; possibly TRBD1 for D (6 bases). Germline V gives CDR1 SGDLS, CDR2 YYNGEE. V lost 4 bases and J 4 bases, leaving 12 bases between the germline ends. This CDR3 contains 14 residues. The CDR3, as DNA: TGTGCCAGCAGCCCCCGGGACAATTACAATGAGCAGTTCTTC. This sequence encodes CASSPRDNYNEQFF.

This clonotype turned up a few times. This chain uses TRBV20-1 with TRBJ2-3; 9 positions agree with TRBD2. Unmatched junction bases numbered 6, after V lost 5 bases and J lost 3 bases. CDR1 is DFQATT, CDR2 SNEGSKA, per germline (reference sequence). The CDR3 length is 14 residues. The CDR3 nucleotides read TGCAGTGCTGGATTTAGCGGGAGAACAGATACGCAGTATTTT. Translating it yields CSAGFSGRTDTQYF.

About this clonotype: A much larger clone is a single base away; this may be a read error. The gene calls are TRBV12-3 or TRBV12-4 and TRBJ1-1; D is uncertain. The CDR3 spans 15 residues. The ends were cut back, 8 bases at V and 7 bases at J, with 23 bases in the middle. The CDR3 sequence: CASRLGVGPYSEAFF. The CDR3 DNA sequence: TGTGCCAGCCGCTTAGGCGTAGGCCCGTACAGTGAAGCTTTCTTT.

This clonotype has a handful of counts. V is TRBV11-2 and J is TRBJ2-7; 16 nucleotides line up with TRBD2. The V gene end was trimmed by 4 bases and the J gene end by 2 bases; junction bases not matched to a gene: 8. The CDR3 covers 18 residues. Germline CDR1 is SGHAT and CDR2 is FQNNGV. This CDR3 reads CASSSGTSGRVWTYEQYF. CDR3 DNA sequence: TGTGCCAGCAGCTCCGGGACTAGCGGGAGGGTGTGGACCTACGAGCAGTACTTC.

This clonotype was counted a few times. V gene TRBV6-1 combines with J gene TRBJ2-2; 14 bases fit TRBD2. This CDR3 is 16 amino acids long. Per germline, CDR1 MNHNS and CDR2 SASEGT. The trim removed 7 bases at V and 6 bases at J, leaving 7 bases unmatched. CDR3 region: CASTGLAGVRSGELFF. For the CDR3, the DNA is TGTGCCAGCACGGGACTAGCGGGAGTAAGGTCCGGGGAGCTGTTTTTT.